The 18 T cell receptor beta chains in this list originate from one sample, sequenced in a study of cytomegalovirus exposure and HLA in healthy donors. The PCR employed 60 Vbeta primers together with 13 Jbeta primers. The data were produced by immunoSEQ multiplex PCR, yet TCRdb's version contains in-frame clones alone and is incomplete. This sample has under 200,000 clones, with around 80% found just once. The specimen sequenced was PBMCs. All receptors come from a woman aged 50 to 65 in good health and CMV-seronegative.

The chain carries TRBV5-4 and TRBJ2-1, with TRBD1 matching over 8 bases. V shed 3 bases, J shed 3 bases, and the junction held 2 bases outside the gene matches. This CDR3 has 14 residues. Germline V gene sequence: CDR1 SGHNT, CDR2 YYREEE (reference sequence). CDR3 sequence: CASSSGTGYNEQFF. CDR3 DNA sequence: TGTGCCAGCAGCTCCGGGACAGGCTACAATGAGCAGTTCTTC.

This chain joins TRBV15 and TRBJ1-5; 7 nucleotides match TRBD1. The J segment lost 7 bases and the V segment lost 6 bases, leaving 6 bases of the junction unmatched. Germline CDR1 and CDR2: LNHNV and YYDKDF (reference sequence). CDR3 length equals 13 residues. The CDR3 DNA sequence: TGTGCCACCAGTACAGGGGTTCGGCAGCCCCAGCATTTT. It codes for CATSTGVRQPQHF. The full variable domain, in which reference TRBV15 and TRBJ1-5 provide the parts outside the CDR3, is DAMVIQNPRYQVTQFGKPVTLSCSQTLNHNVMYWYQQKSSQAPKLLFHYYDKDFNNEADTPDNFQSRRPNTSFCFLDIRSPGLGDTAMYLCATSTGVRQPQHFGDGTRLSIL.

The rearrangement uses TRBV5-1 and TRBJ2-3, with 7 bases aligning to TRBD1. This CDR3 is built from 15 residues. Per germline, CDR1 SGHRS and CDR2 YFSETQ. The trim removed 4 bases at V and 2 bases at J, leaving 7 bases unmatched. DNA for the CDR3: TGCGCCAGCAGCCAAGGACAGGCCTCCACAGATACGCAGTATTTT. It is translated as CASSQGQASTDTQYF.

J is TRBJ1-4 and V is TRBV28, with D hard to call. CDR1 MDHEN and CDR2 SYDVKM come from the germline V gene. V was pared by 7 bases and J by 9 bases, with 21 bases between. The CDR3 totals 15 residues. CDR3 in amino acids: CASTPWGPEGQKLFF. CDR3 DNA sequence: TGTGCCAGCACTCCCTGGGGTCCCGAGGGCCAAAAACTGTTTTTT. Full variable domain (remainder filled in from reference TRBV28 and TRBJ1-4): DVKVTQSSRYLVKRTGEKVFLECVQDMDHENMFWYRQDPGLGLRLIYFSYDVKMKEKGDIPEGYSVSREKKERFSLILESASTNQTSMYLCASTPWGPEGQKLFFGSGTQLSVL.

This chain uses TRBV6-5 with TRBJ2-5; D gene uncertain. Trimming removed 1 base at V and 4 bases at J, with 13 bases between. Germline-derived CDR1 and CDR2 are MNHEY and SVGAGI. There are 15 residues in the CDR3. The CDR3 DNA is TGTGCCAGCAGTTACTGGTCAGGCCTGGGAGAGACCCAGTACTTC. Translation: CASSYWSGLGETQYF.

This clone was counted a single time. The rearrangement links TRBV7-8 to TRBJ2-2, with 8 positions matching TRBD2. This CDR3 has 15 residues. The germline gives CDR1 SGHVS, CDR2 FQNEAQ. V was pared by 7 bases and J by 2 bases, with 6 bases of the junction left unmatched. The chain's CDR3 is CASIQRGYNTGELFF. CDR3 DNA sequence: TGTGCCAGCATCCAGCGGGGGTACAACACCGGGGAGCTGTTTTTT.

The rearrangement joins TRBV4-1 to TRBJ2-5; a weak D match, TRBD1 (6 bases). V was pared by 0 bases and J by 6 bases, with 14 bases between. Germline values: CDR1 MGHRA, CDR2 YSYEKL. There are 15 residues in the CDR3. In nucleotides, the CDR3 is TGCGCCAGCAGCCAAGAAAATACAGGGCTTCAGACCCAGTACTTC. Protein: CASSQENTGLQTQYF.

V and J are TRBV20-1 and TRBJ2-5; D uncertain. The CDR3 sequence is 11 residues long. The V gene lost 3 bases and the J gene lost 8 bases, with 10 bases spanning the gap. Germline CDR1 is DFQATT and CDR2 is SNEGSKA (reference sequence). CDR3: CSASRVQTQYF. The CDR3 coding sequence is TGCAGTGCTAGTCGGGTACAAACCCAGTACTTC.

The V gene is TRBV5-1, the J gene TRBJ2-7; tentative D call: TRBD1 (7 bases). This CDR3 comprises 15 residues. Germline V gene sequence: CDR1 SGHRS, CDR2 YFSETQ. V gave up 3 bases and J gave up 7 bases, with 20 bases separating them. The CDR3 nucleotides read TGCGCCAGCAGCTGGGGGACTCCCCCAGGGGGAGAGCAGTACTTC. Residues: CASSWGTPPGGEQYF. Combining the CDR3 with reference TRBV5-1 and TRBJ2-7 gives the whole variable domain KAGVTQTPRYLIKTRGQQVTLSCSPISGHRSVSWYQQTPGQGLQFLFEYFSETQRNKGNFPGRFSGRQFSNSRSEMNVSTLELGDSALYLCASSWGTPPGGEQYFGPGTRLTVT.

This chain links TRBV6-5 with TRBJ1-1; D ambiguous. There are 13 residues in the CDR3. Germline V gives CDR1 MNHEY, CDR2 SVGAGI. V was pared by 7 bases and J by 5 bases, with 14 bases between. For the CDR3, the DNA is TGTGCCAGCACCATCCCGGGCGGGACTGAAGCTTTCTTT. Its translation is CASTIPGGTEAFF.

This clone is a singleton in its sample. The rearrangement uses TRBV13 and TRBJ1-6; weak D call: TRBD1 (5 bases). CDR3 length: 17 residues. The germline CDR1 and CDR2 sequences are PRHDT and FYEKMQ (reference sequence). V lost 1 base and J 9 bases, leaving 19 bases between the germline ends. CDR3: CASSLARAGRAVSPLHF. CDR3 DNA sequence: TGTGCCAGCAGCTTAGCTCGGGCAGGGAGGGCGGTTTCACCCCTCCACTTT.

The J gene is TRBJ1-1, the V gene TRBV29-1; 7 nucleotides agree with TRBD1. V trimming: 7 bases; J trimming: 0 bases; junction bases outside the gene matches: 8. The CDR3 spans 14 residues. Germline lookup yields CDR1 SQVTM and CDR2 ANQGSEA. CDR3 nucleotides: TGCAGCGGTGGGACAGCGCAAATGAACACTGAAGCTTTCTTT. It specifies CSGGTAQMNTEAFF. Full variable domain (missing parts from reference TRBV29-1 and TRBJ1-1): SAVISQKPSRDICQRGTSLTIQCQVDSQVTMMFWYRQQPGQSLTLIATANQGSEATYESGFVIDKFPISRPNLTFSTLTVSNMSPEDSSIYLCSGGTAQMNTEAFFGQGTRLTVV.

This clone was observed a few times. V usage is TRBV27 and J usage is TRBJ2-3, with TRBD2 as a possible D gene (5 bases). V was pared by 4 bases and J by 10 bases, with 9 bases between. The CDR3 contains 11 residues. From germline, CDR1 is MNHEY and CDR2 SMNVEV (reference sequence). This chain's CDR3 is CASSYGGAQYF. The CDR3 DNA reads TGTGCCAGCAGTTACGGAGGCGCGCAGTATTTT.

The chain is built from TRBV29-1 and TRBJ1-2; 10 bases align to TRBD1. Germline V gives CDR1 SQVTM, CDR2 ANQGSEA. V lost 4 bases, J lost 2 bases, and 4 bases stayed unmatched. This CDR3 is 14 amino acids long. Here the CDR3 DNA reads TGCAGCGTTGCCCGGACAGGGGGAAACTATGGCTACACCTTC. It codes for CSVARTGGNYGYTF.

The J gene is TRBJ2-1, the V gene TRBV18, with 9 nucleotides matching TRBD1. This CDR3 contains 16 residues. CDR1 is KGHSH, CDR2 LQKENI, per germline. The V segment lost 1 base and the J segment 7 bases; nucleotides outside the gene matches: 8. The CDR3 DNA follows: TGTGCCAGCTCACCACAAGGGACAGGGCGGGGTAATGAGCAGTTCTTC. It translates to CASSPQGTGRGNEQFF.

This clone was detected a few times. This chain connects TRBV7-9 to TRBJ2-7, with D possibly being TRBD1 (6 bases). CDR3 length: 14 residues. From germline, CDR1 is SEHNR and CDR2 FQNEAQ (reference sequence). Trimming removed 0 bases at V and 10 bases at J, with 16 bases between. The CDR3 sequence is CASSLATGLKQQYF. For the CDR3, the DNA is TGTGCCAGCAGCTTAGCGACAGGCCTTAAACAACAGTACTTC. Complete variable domain (other parts from reference TRBV7-9 and TRBJ2-7): DTGVSQNPRHKITKRGQNVTFRCDPISEHNRLYWYRQTLGQGPEFLTYFQNEAQLEKSRLLSDRFSAERPKGSFSTLEIQRTEQGDSAMYLCASSLATGLKQQYFGPGTRLTVT.

This clone was counted between two and nine times. The rearrangement joins TRBV7-8 to TRBJ2-1; 10 positions match TRBD1. This CDR3 contains 14 residues. The trim removed 5 bases at V and 7 bases at J, leaving 5 bases unmatched. The germline V gene has CDR1 SGHVS and CDR2 FQNEAQ. The CDR3 sequence is CASSLGQGGNEQFF. The DNA for the CDR3 is TGTGCCAGCAGCCTTGGACAGGGGGGGAATGAGCAGTTCTTC.

The V call is TRBV4-1, the J call TRBJ2-1, with 8 bases identical to TRBD2. V lost 1 base to trimming and J lost 0 bases; unmatched junction nucleotides: 2. The CDR3 length is 16 residues. Germline V gene sequence: CDR1 MGHRA, CDR2 YSYEKL. The CDR3 bases are TGCGCCAGCAGCCAAGCACTAGCGGCCTCCTACAATGAGCAGTTCTTC. Translating it yields CASSQALAASYNEQFF.